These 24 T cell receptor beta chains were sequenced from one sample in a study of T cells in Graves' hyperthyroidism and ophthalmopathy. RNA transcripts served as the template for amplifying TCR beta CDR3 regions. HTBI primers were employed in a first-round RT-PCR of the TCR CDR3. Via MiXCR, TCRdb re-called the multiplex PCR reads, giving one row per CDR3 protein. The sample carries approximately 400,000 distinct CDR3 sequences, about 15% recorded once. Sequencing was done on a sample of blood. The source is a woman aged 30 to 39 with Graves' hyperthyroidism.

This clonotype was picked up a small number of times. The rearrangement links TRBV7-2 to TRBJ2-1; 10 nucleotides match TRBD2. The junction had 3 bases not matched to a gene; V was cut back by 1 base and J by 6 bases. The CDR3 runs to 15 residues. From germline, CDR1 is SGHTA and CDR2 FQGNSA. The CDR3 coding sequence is TGTGCCAGCAGCTTAGTTGGGACTAGCGTCAATGAGCAGTTCTTC. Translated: CASSLVGTSVNEQFF. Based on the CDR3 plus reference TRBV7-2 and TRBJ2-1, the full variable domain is GAGVSQSPSNKVTEKGKDVELRCDPISGHTALYWYRQSLGQGLEFLIYFQGNSAPDKSGLPSDRFSAERTGGSVSTLTIQRTQQEDSAVYLCASSLVGTSVNEQFFGPGTRLTVL.

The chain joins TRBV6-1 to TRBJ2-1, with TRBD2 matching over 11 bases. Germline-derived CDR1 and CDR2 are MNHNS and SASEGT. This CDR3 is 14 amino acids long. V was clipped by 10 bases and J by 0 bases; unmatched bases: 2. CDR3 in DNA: TGTGCCAACGGGACTAGCGGCTCCTACAATGAGCAGTTCTTC. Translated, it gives CANGTSGSYNEQFF.

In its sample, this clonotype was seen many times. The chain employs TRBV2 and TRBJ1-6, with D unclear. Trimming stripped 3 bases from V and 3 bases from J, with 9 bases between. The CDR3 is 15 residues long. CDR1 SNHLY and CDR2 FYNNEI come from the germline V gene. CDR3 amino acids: CASSDLRNYNSPLHF. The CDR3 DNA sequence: TGTGCCAGCAGTGACCTAAGGAACTATAATTCACCCCTCCACTTT.

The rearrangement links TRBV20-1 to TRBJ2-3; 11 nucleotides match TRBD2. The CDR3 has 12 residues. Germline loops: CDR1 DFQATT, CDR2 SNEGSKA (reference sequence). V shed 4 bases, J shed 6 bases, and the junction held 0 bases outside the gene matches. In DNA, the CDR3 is TGCAGTGCTACTAGCGGGGGGGATACGCAGTATTTT. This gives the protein CSATSGGDTQYF.

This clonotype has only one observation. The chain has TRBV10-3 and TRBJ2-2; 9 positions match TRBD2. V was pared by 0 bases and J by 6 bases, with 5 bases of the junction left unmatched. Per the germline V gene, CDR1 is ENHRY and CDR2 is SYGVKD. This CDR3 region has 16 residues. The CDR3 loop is CAISESAGGPAGELFF. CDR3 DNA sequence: TGTGCCATCAGTGAGTCTGCGGGAGGGCCTGCCGGGGAGCTGTTTTTT.

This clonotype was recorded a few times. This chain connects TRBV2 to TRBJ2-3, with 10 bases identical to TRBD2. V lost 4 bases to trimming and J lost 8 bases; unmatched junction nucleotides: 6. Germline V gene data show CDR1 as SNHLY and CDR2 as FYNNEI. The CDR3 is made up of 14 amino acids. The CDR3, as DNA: TGTGCCAGCAGTGTAGCGGGAGGATTGGGTACGCAGTATTTT. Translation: CASSVAGGLGTQYF.

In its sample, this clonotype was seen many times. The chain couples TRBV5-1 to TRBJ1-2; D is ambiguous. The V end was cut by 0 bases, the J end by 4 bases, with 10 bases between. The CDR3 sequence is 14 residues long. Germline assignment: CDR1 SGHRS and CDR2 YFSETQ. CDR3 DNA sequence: TGCGCCAGCAGCTTGGAGTACCTGAGCTATGGCTACACCTTC. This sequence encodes CASSLEYLSYGYTF.

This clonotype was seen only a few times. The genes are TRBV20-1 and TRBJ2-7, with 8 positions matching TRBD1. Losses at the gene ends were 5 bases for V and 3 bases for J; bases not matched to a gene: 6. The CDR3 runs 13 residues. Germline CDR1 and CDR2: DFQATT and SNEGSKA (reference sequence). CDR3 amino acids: CSAQTGASYEQYF. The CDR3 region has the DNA TGCAGTGCTCAGACAGGGGCTAGCTACGAGCAGTACTTC.

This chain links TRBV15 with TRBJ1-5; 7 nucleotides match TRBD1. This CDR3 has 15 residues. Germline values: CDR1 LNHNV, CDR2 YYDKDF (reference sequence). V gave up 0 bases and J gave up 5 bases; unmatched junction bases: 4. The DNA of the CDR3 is TGTGCCACCAGCAGAGACGGGACAGTTGATCAGCCCCAGCATTTT. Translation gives CATSRDGTVDQPQHF.

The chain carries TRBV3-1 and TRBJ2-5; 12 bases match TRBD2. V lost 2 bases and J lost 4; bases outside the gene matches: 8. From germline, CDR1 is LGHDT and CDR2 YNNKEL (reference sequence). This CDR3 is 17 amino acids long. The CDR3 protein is CASSQKPGLAGRETQYF. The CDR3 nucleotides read TGTGCCAGCAGCCAAAAACCCGGACTAGCGGGACGAGAGACCCAGTACTTC.

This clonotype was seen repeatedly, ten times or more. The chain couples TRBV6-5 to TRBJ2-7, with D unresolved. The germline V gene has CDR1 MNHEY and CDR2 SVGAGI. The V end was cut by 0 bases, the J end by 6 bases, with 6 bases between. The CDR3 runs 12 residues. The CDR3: CASSYSGIEQYF. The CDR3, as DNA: TGTGCCAGCAGTTACTCGGGTATCGAGCAGTACTTC.

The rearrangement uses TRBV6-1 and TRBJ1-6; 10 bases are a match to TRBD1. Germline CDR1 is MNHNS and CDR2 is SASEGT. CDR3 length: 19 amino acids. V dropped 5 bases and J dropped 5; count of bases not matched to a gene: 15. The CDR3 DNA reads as TGTGCCAGCAGTCAGTCCTCCCCCGGGACAGGGGTCCATAATTCACCCCTCCACTTT. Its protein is CASSQSSPGTGVHNSPLHF.

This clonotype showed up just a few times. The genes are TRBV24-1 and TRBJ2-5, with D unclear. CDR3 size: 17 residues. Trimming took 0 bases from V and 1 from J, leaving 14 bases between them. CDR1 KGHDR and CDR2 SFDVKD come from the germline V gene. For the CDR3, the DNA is TGTGCCACCAGTGATTTGGGAAACCGACTGGGCCAAGAGACCCAGTACTTC. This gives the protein CATSDLGNRLGQETQYF.

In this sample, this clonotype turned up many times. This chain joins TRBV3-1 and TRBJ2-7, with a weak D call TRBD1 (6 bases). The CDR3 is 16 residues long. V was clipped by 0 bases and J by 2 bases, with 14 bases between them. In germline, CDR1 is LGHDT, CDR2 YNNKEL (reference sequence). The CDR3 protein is CASSQDEGERPYEQYF. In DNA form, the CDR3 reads TGTGCCAGCAGCCAAGATGAGGGGGAGCGACCCTACGAGCAGTACTTC.

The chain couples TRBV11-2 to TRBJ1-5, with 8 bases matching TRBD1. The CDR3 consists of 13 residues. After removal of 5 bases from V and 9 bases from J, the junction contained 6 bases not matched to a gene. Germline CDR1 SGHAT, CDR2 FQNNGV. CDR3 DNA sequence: TGTGCCAGCAGCCCCCCAGGGGGCTGGCCCCAGCATTTT. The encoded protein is CASSPPGGWPQHF.

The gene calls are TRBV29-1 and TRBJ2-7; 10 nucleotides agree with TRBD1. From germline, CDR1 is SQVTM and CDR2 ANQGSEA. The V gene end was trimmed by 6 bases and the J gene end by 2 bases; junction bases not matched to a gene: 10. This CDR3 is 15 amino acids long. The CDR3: CSVTLGQGDPYEQYF. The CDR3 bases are TGCAGCGTGACCCTAGGACAGGGGGACCCCTACGAGCAGTACTTC.

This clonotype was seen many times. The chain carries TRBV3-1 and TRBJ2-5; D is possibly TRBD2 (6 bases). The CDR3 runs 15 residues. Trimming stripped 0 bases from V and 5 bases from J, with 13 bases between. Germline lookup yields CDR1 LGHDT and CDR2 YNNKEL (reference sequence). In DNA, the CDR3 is TGTGCCAGCAGCCAAGATCCGAGGGAGGAGGAGACCCAGTACTTC. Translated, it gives CASSQDPREEETQYF.

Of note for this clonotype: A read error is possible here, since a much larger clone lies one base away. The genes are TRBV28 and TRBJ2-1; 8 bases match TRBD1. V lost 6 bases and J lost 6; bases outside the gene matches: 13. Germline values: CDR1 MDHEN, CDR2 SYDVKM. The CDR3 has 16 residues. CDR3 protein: CASRAPGQASGNEQFF. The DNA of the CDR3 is TGTGCCAGCAGGGCGCCGGGACAGGCTTCGGGCAATGAGCAGTTCTTC. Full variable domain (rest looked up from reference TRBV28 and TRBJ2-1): DVKVTQSSRYLVKRTGEKVFLECVQDMDHENMFWYRQDPGLGLRLIYFSYDVKMKEKGDIPEGYSVSREKKERFSLILESASTNQTSMYLCASRAPGQASGNEQFFGPGTRLTVL.

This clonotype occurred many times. CDR3 nucleotides: TGTGCCAGCAGCTTTAGAGTTCAGAGCGTGAGCTCCTACGAGCAGTACTTC. It codes for CASSFRVQSVSSYEQYF. V and J are TRBV7-9 and TRBJ2-7; no clear D. Trimming pared 3 bases from V and 0 bases from J, leaving 18 bases between. Per germline, CDR1 SEHNR and CDR2 FQNEAQ (reference sequence). The CDR3 consists of 17 residues.

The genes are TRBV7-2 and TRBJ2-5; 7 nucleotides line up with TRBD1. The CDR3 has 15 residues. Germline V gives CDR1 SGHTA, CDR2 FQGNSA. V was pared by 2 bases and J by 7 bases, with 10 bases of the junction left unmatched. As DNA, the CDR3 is TGTGCCAGCAGCTTAAACCACCGGGACAGCCCGACCCAGTACTTC. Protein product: CASSLNHRDSPTQYF.

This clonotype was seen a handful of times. DNA of the CDR3: TGTGCCAGCAGTGAGGCGGGGGGCAATGAGCAGTTCTTC. Translation gives CASSEAGGNEQFF. The genes are TRBV2 and TRBJ2-1; TRBD2 matches 8 bases. The junction had 1 base not matched to a gene; V was cut back by 3 bases and J by 6 bases. The CDR3 runs to 13 residues. CDR1 and CDR2 (germline): SNHLY, FYNNEI.

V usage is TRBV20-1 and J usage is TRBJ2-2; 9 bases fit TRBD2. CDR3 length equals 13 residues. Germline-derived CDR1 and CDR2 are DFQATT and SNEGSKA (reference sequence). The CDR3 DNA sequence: TGCAGCGCGACAGCGGGAGGCACCGGGGAGCTGTTTTTT. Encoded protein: CSATAGGTGELFF.

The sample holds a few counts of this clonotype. The CDR3 nucleotides are TGTGCCAGCAGTGTGGGGGGGGCCAAGGAGGCTTTCTTT. Translation gives CASSVGGAKEAFF. The chain is built from TRBV2 and TRBJ1-1; weak D call: TRBD1 (6 bases). The CDR3 spans 13 residues. The germline CDR1 and CDR2 sequences are SNHLY and FYNNEI. Trimming removed 4 bases at V and 11 bases at J, with 17 bases between.

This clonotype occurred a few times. The CDR3 reads CASRSRTSVDTQYF. CDR3 nucleotides: TGTGCCAGCCGATCCAGGACTAGCGTGGATACGCAGTATTTT. This chain uses TRBV7-8 with TRBJ2-3; 9 bases line up with TRBD2. Germline V lookup: CDR1 SGHVS, CDR2 FQNEAQ. Trimming at V came to 8 bases and at J to 6 bases, leaving 9 bases not matched to a gene. The CDR3 consists of 14 residues.